Listed below are T cell receptor beta chains from one sample, sequenced in a study of regulatory T cells in long-lasting Graves disease. TCRdb re-derived calls from the multiplex PCR reads in MiXCR, one entry per CDR3 protein. The sample includes 440,000 or so distinct CDR3 sequences, roughly 15% seen only once; the top ten take 9.5% to 12%. These data also formed part of another study, on T cells in Graves' hyperthyroidism and ophthalmopathy.

The source material was peripheral blood mononuclear cells (PBMCs), sampled at new diagnosis, from a patient treated with antithyroid drugs. The receptors shown here come from a woman aged 25 to 39 with Graves disease. The conserved cysteine and the conserved F or W are not part of the CDR3 here.

V gene: TRBV14; J gene: TRBJ2-2; CDR3 protein: ASSQIRPGRPPGRGTGELF
V gene: TRBV6-1; J gene: TRBJ2-7; CDR3 protein: ASSPPWDHEQY
V gene: TRBV28; J gene: TRBJ2-7; CDR3 protein: ASTLTGDSYEQY
V gene: TRBV13; J gene: TRBJ2-3; CDR3 protein: ASRGLSSTDTQY
V gene: TRBV28; J gene: TRBJ2-5; CDR3 protein: ASSLLPYQETQY
V gene: TRBV7-2; J gene: TRBJ2-7; CDR3 protein: ASRESVGGTYEQY
V gene: TRBV28; J gene: TRBJ2-7; CDR3 protein: ASSPPRASSYEQY
V gene: TRBV9; J gene: TRBJ2-2; CDR3 protein: ASSVDYGTGELF
V gene: TRBV29-1; J gene: TRBJ2-7; CDR3 protein: SVDNETTYEQY
V gene: TRBV4-1; J gene: TRBJ1-6; CDR3 protein: ASSQRGTGGAKGSPLH
V gene: TRBV5-1; J gene: TRBJ2-2; CDR3 protein: ASSQSPSGSAGELF
V gene: TRBV2; J gene: TRBJ2-2; CDR3 protein: ATERSTGELF
V gene: TRBV6-1; J gene: TRBJ2-7; CDR3 protein: ASSPPKWVTYEQY
V gene: TRBV24-1; J gene: TRBJ2-1; CDR3 protein: ATSDLEGWGHNEQF
V gene: TRBV7-2; J gene: TRBJ1-4; CDR3 protein: ASSSVGNEKLF
V gene: TRBV19; J gene: TRBJ2-1; CDR3 protein: ASSIGARGSYNEQF
V gene: TRBV12-3/TRBV12-4; J gene: TRBJ2-5; CDR3 protein: ASKIQGQETQY
V gene: TRBV19; J gene: TRBJ2-7; CDR3 protein: ASSIGAGGVLHEQY
V gene: TRBV6-5; J gene: TRBJ2-7; CDR3 protein: ASSYVAGGYEQY
V gene: TRBV28; J gene: TRBJ2-3; CDR3 protein: ASTMGTAETDTQY
V gene: TRBV20-1; J gene: TRBJ2-3; CDR3 protein: SATPLATSTDTQY
V gene: TRBV19; J gene: TRBJ2-1; CDR3 protein: ASSLGGTLYNEQF
V gene: TRBV20-1; J gene: TRBJ2-4; CDR3 protein: SARDGRAAKNIQY
V gene: TRBV7-8; J gene: TRBJ2-6; CDR3 protein: ASRGVTGANVLT
V gene: TRBV25-1; J gene: TRBJ2-2; CDR3 protein: ASSESSGANTGELF
V gene: TRBV11-2; J gene: TRBJ2-7; CDR3 protein: ASSPDPLEQY
V gene: TRBV7-2; J gene: TRBJ1-1; CDR3 protein: ASSKGGGANTEAF
V gene: TRBV12-3/TRBV12-4; J gene: TRBJ2-3; CDR3 protein: ASSFLASDTQY
V gene: TRBV18; J gene: TRBJ1-1; CDR3 protein: ASSRDRGEAF
V gene: TRBV11-2; J gene: TRBJ1-2; CDR3 protein: ASSLGARTGDYGYT
V gene: TRBV12-3/TRBV12-4; J gene: TRBJ2-3; CDR3 protein: ASSLAVSRDTQY
V gene: TRBV20-1; J gene: TRBJ2-1; CDR3 protein: SAREARHEQF
V gene: TRBV20-1; J gene: TRBJ2-1; CDR3 protein: SALSGMYNEQF
V gene: TRBV27; J gene: TRBJ1-2; CDR3 protein: ASSYDRGVNYGYT
V gene: TRBV7-9; J gene: TRBJ1-2; CDR3 protein: ASSLVAGGDYGYT
V gene: TRBV28; J gene: TRBJ1-6; CDR3 protein: ASNSGSSYNSPLH
V gene: TRBV28; J gene: TRBJ2-1; CDR3 protein: ASSPVWADNEQF
V gene: TRBV7-9; J gene: TRBJ2-5; CDR3 protein: ASSSPLAETQY
V gene: TRBV3-1; J gene: TRBJ2-1; CDR3 protein: ASSRLRLAGYNEQF
V gene: TRBV7-9; J gene: TRBJ2-1; CDR3 protein: ASSFTDRRNEQF